The subject of this entry is one TCR beta chain. Antigen unknown. TCRdb's copy holds only in-frame clones and misses some; the assay was immunoSEQ multiplex PCR. This repertoire shows roughly 27,000 clones, 90% to 96% found once; its top ten account for roughly 1.4%. This record comes from a study of T cell clonotyping in hematopoietic cell transplantation. Study outcomes and limitations: Without cell sorting, CD4 versus CD8 contributions remain unresolved. Graft donor and pretransplant recipient Inverse Simpson Index values predicted broader posttransplant TCR diversity.

V was clipped by 5 bases and J by 4 bases, with 15 bases between them. Germline assignment: CDR1 MNHEY and CDR2 SVGAGI. This CDR3 spans 14 amino acids. This chain connects TRBV6-5 to TRBJ2-7; D might be TRBD1 (6 bases). The TCR was taken from a man aged 45-65 years in good health. Some clones in this sample may be carry-over from other donors' samples. Sequenced material: peripheral blood mononuclear cells. The CDR3 protein is CASSKDRQQYEQYF. In nucleotides, the CDR3 is TGTGCCAGCAGTAAAGACAGGCAGCAATACGAGCAGTACTTC.